One and the same sample provided the 20 T cell receptor beta chains below, sequenced in a study of blood T cell repertoires in COVID-19. Clones were read by immunoSEQ multiplex PCR, and TCRdb kept only the in-frame ones, dropping some. Among 150,000 to 200,000 clones listed, 65% to 85% were seen once. Specimen: peripheral blood. The receptors here all came from a man in his fifties or sixties with active or convalescent COVID-19.

The rearrangement joins TRBV7-2 to TRBJ1-4, with 9 bases that match TRBD1. This CDR3 is 15 amino acids long. Germline values: CDR1 SGHTA, CDR2 FQGNSA. J gave up 7 bases and V 1 base, and 4 bases lay outside the gene matches. The CDR3 protein is CASSLGGQGFEKLFF. The CDR3 DNA follows: TGTGCCAGCAGCTTAGGGGGACAGGGTTTTGAAAAACTGTTTTTT.

The rearrangement uses TRBV7-9 and TRBJ1-6; TRBD1 is a possible D gene (6 bases). CDR3 size: 15 residues. Germline CDR1 reads SEHNR; CDR2 reads FQNEAQ (reference sequence). Trimming left V 1 base short and J 5 bases short, with 9 bases between. The CDR3 region has the DNA TGTGCCAGCAGCTTAGGGACAGTCGATAATTCACCCCTCCACTTT. Encoded protein: CASSLGTVDNSPLHF.

As concerns this clone: This specimen includes other DNA sequences encoding the same CDR3. The chain links TRBV7-2 to TRBJ2-7; D remains ambiguous. V lost 2 bases to trimming and J lost 4 bases, with 3 bases between them. The germline V gene has CDR1 SGHTA and CDR2 FQGNSA. The CDR3 runs 11 residues. CDR3 sequence (DNA): TGTGCCAGCAGCTTATCATACGAGCAGTACTTC. Translation gives CASSLSYEQYF. The entire variable domain, with the rest obtained from reference TRBV7-2 and TRBJ2-7, is as follows: GAGVSQSPSNKVTEKGKDVELRCDPISGHTALYWYRQSLGQGLEFLIYFQGNSAPDKSGLPSDRFSAERTGGSVSTLTIQRTQQEDSAVYLCASSLSYEQYFGPGTRLTVT.

CDR3 loop: CASKQGLGYEQYF. CDR3 nucleotide sequence: TGTGCCAGCAAACAGGGATTGGGCTACGAGCAGTACTTC. The gene calls are TRBV2 and TRBJ2-7; weak D call: TRBD1 (6 bases). CDR1 and CDR2 (germline): SNHLY, FYNNEI. V was shortened by 7 bases and J by 3 bases, with 13 bases between the two germline ends. The CDR3 contains 13 residues.

The gene calls are TRBV15 and TRBJ2-7, with 7 bases that match TRBD1. The CDR3 consists of 13 residues. Germline-derived CDR1 and CDR2 are LNHNV and YYDKDF (reference sequence). The ends lost 6 bases at V and 3 bases at J; junction bases unmatched: 5. The CDR3, as DNA: TGTGCCACCAGGCCACAGGGGAGCTACGAGCAGTACTTC. This encodes CATRPQGSYEQYF.

The chain has TRBV5-1 and TRBJ1-1; D is perhaps TRBD1 (5 bases). Per the germline V gene, CDR1 is SGHRS and CDR2 is YFSETQ. There are 13 residues in the CDR3. V lost 4 bases to trimming and J lost 5 bases, with 12 bases between them. The CDR3 bases are TGCGCCAGCAGCAGGGACGGGGGAACTGAAGCTTTCTTT. As protein: CASSRDGGTEAFF.

The chain combines TRBV5-8 with TRBJ2-3; 12 nucleotides agree with TRBD2. Germline V gene sequence: CDR1 SGHTS, CDR2 YDEGEE. V shed 0 bases, J shed 3 bases, and the junction held 8 bases outside the gene matches. The CDR3 is made up of 18 amino acids. CDR3: CASSLARLAGDRTDTQYF. The CDR3 nucleotides read TGTGCCAGCAGCTTGGCCCGACTAGCGGGAGATCGTACAGATACGCAGTATTTT. Drawing the rest from reference TRBV5-8 and TRBJ2-3, the complete variable domain is EAGVTQSPTHLIKTRGQQATLRCSPISGHTSVYWYQQALGLGLQFLLWYDEGEERNRGNFPPRFSGRQFPNYSSELNVNALELEDSALYLCASSLARLAGDRTDTQYFGPGTRLTVL.

The CDR3 sequence is CASSSGTGGSYEQYF. The CDR3 DNA is TGTGCCAGCAGCTCCGGGACAGGGGGATCCTACGAGCAGTACTTC. The chain combines TRBV6-6 with TRBJ2-7, with 11 positions matching TRBD1. The length of the CDR3 is 15 residues. Germline V lookup: CDR1 MNHNY, CDR2 SVGAGI (reference sequence). V lost 6 bases to trimming and J lost 1 base; unmatched junction nucleotides: 5.

A word on this clone: A junction end diverges from the germline sequence, so it may reflect a read error. The chain has TRBV3-1 (or the pseudogene TRBV3-2) and TRBJ1-1, with 10 bases matching TRBD1. Germline CDR1 reads LGHDT; CDR2 reads YNNKEL (reference sequence). The CDR3 extends over 11 amino acids. CDR3 loop: CASSQAGQGSF. The CDR3 bases are TGTGCCAGCAGCCAAGCGGGACAGGGGTCCTTT.

Only one count was recorded for this clone. V usage is TRBV25-1 and J usage is TRBJ2-1, with unresolved D. This CDR3 has 15 amino acids. Germline values: CDR1 MGHDK, CDR2 SYGVNS. Trimming shortened V by 3 bases and J by 6 bases, and 15 bases separated the two germline ends. DNA of the CDR3: TGTGCCAGCAGTGAGAGGCTCGAGGTCGTCAATGAGCAGTTCTTC. It encodes CASSERLEVVNEQFF.

The V gene is TRBV27, the J gene TRBJ1-3, with D maybe TRBD1 (5 bases). This CDR3 comprises 15 residues. V lost 5 bases and J lost 2, with 13 bases in between. Germline V lookup: CDR1 MNHEY, CDR2 SMNVEV (reference sequence). This CDR3 is CASSNWAGPGNTIYF. The CDR3, as DNA: TGTGCCAGCAGTAACTGGGCAGGGCCTGGAAACACCATATATTTT.

The chain couples TRBV7-9 to TRBJ2-3; no firm D call. V lost 3 bases and J 13 bases, leaving 8 bases between the germline ends. Germline loops: CDR1 SEHNR, CDR2 FQNEAQ (reference sequence). The CDR3 runs to 10 residues. CDR3 residues: CASSFGPKYF. For the CDR3, the DNA is TGTGCCAGCAGCTTTGGCCCCAAGTATTTT.

J is TRBJ1-1 and V is TRBV12-3 or TRBV12-4, with D unclear. This CDR3 comprises 13 residues. The V end lost 4 bases, the J end lost 6 bases, and 12 bases lay between the germline ends. The CDR3 loop is CASSSRQISEAFF. The DNA for the CDR3 is TGTGCCAGCAGTTCCAGACAAATTTCTGAAGCTTTCTTT.

V gene TRBV7-2 combines with J gene TRBJ1-2; 8 bases agree with TRBD1. CDR1 is SGHTA, CDR2 FQGNSA, per germline. After removal of 5 bases from V and 8 bases from J, the junction contained 7 bases not matched to a gene. CDR3 size: 13 residues. The CDR3 DNA sequence: TGTGCCAGCAGCCCTATGACAGGGGTCGGCTACACCTTC. Its translation is CASSPMTGVGYTF. Full variable domain (remainder filled in from reference TRBV7-2 and TRBJ1-2): GAGVSQSPSNKVTEKGKDVELRCDPISGHTALYWYRQSLGQGLEFLIYFQGNSAPDKSGLPSDRFSAERTGGSVSTLTIQRTQQEDSAVYLCASSPMTGVGYTFGSGTRLTVV.

The chain couples TRBV19 to TRBJ1-1; D gene unclear. The V gene lost 6 bases and the J gene lost 1 base, with 9 bases spanning the gap. Per the germline V gene, CDR1 is LNHDA and CDR2 is SQIVND (reference sequence). This CDR3 comprises 13 residues. This CDR3 is CASSIRGNTEAFF. The CDR3 DNA reads as TGTGCCAGTAGCATACGAGGGAACACTGAAGCTTTCTTT.

This clone occurred a few times. The rearrangement uses TRBV11-1 and TRBJ2-1; TRBD1 aligns across 9 bases. Germline CDR1 SGHAT, CDR2 FQDESV (reference sequence). V shed 1 base, J shed 4 bases, and the junction held 5 bases outside the gene matches. CDR3 length: 16 amino acids. The CDR3 spells CASSLETGGFYNEQFF. The CDR3 DNA sequence: TGTGCCAGCAGCTTAGAGACAGGGGGGTTTTACAATGAGCAGTTCTTC.

V is TRBV7-9 and J is TRBJ2-2; 12 bases are a match to TRBD2. The V gene's germline CDR1 is SEHNR and CDR2 FQNEAQ (reference sequence). V was clipped by 1 base and J by 3 bases; unmatched bases: 6. The CDR3 is 18 residues long. The CDR3 sequence: CASSLGRLAGEDTGELFF. In DNA form, the CDR3 reads TGTGCCAGCAGCTTAGGGAGACTAGCGGGAGAGGACACCGGGGAGCTGTTTTTT.

J is TRBJ2-7 and V is TRBV5-1; the D gene is possibly TRBD2 (6 bases). Germline CDR1 SGHRS, CDR2 YFSETQ. Trimming left V 5 bases short and J 2 bases short, with 14 bases between. This CDR3 is built from 14 residues. In DNA form, the CDR3 reads TGCGCCAGCAGGACCGGGACTGGGACCTACGAGCAGTACTTC. Encoded protein: CASRTGTGTYEQYF. The variable domain in full, with the rest retrieved from reference TRBV5-1 and TRBJ2-7, is KAGVTQTPRYLIKTRGQQVTLSCSPISGHRSVSWYQQTPGQGLQFLFEYFSETQRNKGNFPGRFSGRQFSNSRSEMNVSTLELGDSALYLCASRTGTGTYEQYFGPGTRLTVT.

V usage is TRBV5-1 and J usage is TRBJ1-5; 8 nucleotides line up with TRBD1. CDR3 length: 15 amino acids. Per the germline V gene, CDR1 is SGHRS and CDR2 is YFSETQ. After removal of 3 bases from V and 5 bases from J, the junction contained 7 bases not matched to a gene. CDR3 region: CASSSGQDGDQPQHF. In DNA form, the CDR3 reads TGCGCCAGCAGCTCGGGACAGGACGGCGATCAGCCCCAGCATTTT. Combining the CDR3 with reference TRBV5-1 and TRBJ1-5 gives the whole variable domain KAGVTQTPRYLIKTRGQQVTLSCSPISGHRSVSWYQQTPGQGLQFLFEYFSETQRNKGNFPGRFSGRQFSNSRSEMNVSTLELGDSALYLCASSSGQDGDQPQHFGDGTRLSIL.

The chain has TRBV21-1 and TRBJ1-6. TRBV21-1 has pseudogene status. The CDR3 sequence is 13 residues long. The CDR3 loop reads CASSKGRDSPLHF. CDR3 bases: TGTGCCAGCAGCAAAGGGAGGGATTCACCCCTCCACTTT.